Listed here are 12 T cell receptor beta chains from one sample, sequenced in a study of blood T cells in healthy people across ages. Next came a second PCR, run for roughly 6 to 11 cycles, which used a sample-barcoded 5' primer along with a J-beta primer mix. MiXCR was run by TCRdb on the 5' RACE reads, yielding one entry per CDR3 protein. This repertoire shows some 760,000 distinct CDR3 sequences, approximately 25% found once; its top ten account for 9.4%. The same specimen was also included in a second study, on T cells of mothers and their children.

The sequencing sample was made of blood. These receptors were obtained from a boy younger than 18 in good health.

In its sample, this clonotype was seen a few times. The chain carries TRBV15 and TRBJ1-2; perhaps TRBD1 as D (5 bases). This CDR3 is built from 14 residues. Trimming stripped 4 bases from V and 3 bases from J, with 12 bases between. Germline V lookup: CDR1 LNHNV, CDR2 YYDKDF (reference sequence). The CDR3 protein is CATSKRDGDYGYTF. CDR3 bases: TGTGCCACCAGCAAACGGGACGGGGACTATGGCTACACCTTC.

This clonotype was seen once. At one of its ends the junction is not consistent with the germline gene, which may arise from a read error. The CDR3 bases are TGTACCAGCTGCCCCCAGGGAGGGTCCGGGGAGCTGTTTTTT. It specifies CTSCPQGGSGELFF. This chain links TRBV12-3 or TRBV12-4 with TRBJ2-2; 7 nucleotides line up with TRBD2. This CDR3 has 14 residues.

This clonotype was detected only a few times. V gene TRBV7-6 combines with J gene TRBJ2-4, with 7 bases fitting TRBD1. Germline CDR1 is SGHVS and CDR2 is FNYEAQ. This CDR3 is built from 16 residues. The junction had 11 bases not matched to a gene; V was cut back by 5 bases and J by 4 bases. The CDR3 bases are TGTGCCAGCAGCGCCTCTCCGGGACAGATGAAAAACATTCAGTACTTC. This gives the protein CASSASPGQMKNIQYF.

CDR3 residues: CASSQSAGNSPLHF. The CDR3 DNA reads as TGTGCCAGCAGCCAATCGGCCGGTAATTCACCCCTCCACTTT. The chain employs TRBV3-1 and TRBJ1-6; no definite D call. V lost 2 bases, J lost 6 bases, and 8 bases lay in between. CDR3 length: 14 amino acids. Germline-derived CDR1 and CDR2 are LGHDT and YNNKEL (reference sequence).

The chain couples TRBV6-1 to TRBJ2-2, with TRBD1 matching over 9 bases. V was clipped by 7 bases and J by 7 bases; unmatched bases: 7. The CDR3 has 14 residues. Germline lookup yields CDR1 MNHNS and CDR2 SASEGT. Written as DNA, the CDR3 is TGTGCCAGCACAGAACAGGGGGCGGGCGGGGAGCTGTTTTTT. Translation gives CASTEQGAGGELFF.

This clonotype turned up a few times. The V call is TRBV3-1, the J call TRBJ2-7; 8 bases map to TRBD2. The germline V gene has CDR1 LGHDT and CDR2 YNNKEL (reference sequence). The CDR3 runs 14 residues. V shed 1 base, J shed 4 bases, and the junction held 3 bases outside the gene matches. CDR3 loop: CASSQGLASYEQYF. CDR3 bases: TGTGCCAGCAGCCAAGGACTAGCGTCTTACGAGCAGTACTTC.

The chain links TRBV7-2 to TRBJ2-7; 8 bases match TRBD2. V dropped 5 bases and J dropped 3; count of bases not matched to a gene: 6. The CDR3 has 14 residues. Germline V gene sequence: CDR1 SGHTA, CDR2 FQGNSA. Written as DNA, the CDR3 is TGTGCCAGCAGCCACGGGGGGGCTCGCTACGAGCAGTACTTC. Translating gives CASSHGGARYEQYF.

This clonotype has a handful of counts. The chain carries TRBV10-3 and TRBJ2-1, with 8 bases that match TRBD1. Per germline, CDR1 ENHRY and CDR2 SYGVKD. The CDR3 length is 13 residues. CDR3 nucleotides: TGTGCTACAGACAGGGGAGAGAACAATGAGCAGTTCTTC. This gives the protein CATDRGENNEQFF.

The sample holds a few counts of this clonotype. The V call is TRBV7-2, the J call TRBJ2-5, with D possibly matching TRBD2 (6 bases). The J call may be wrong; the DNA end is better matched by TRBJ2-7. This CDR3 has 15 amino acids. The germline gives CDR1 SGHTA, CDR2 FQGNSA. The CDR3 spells CASSRSSGGSNEQYF. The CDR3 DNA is TGTGCCAGCAGCAGAAGCTCCGGGGGTAGCAACGAGCAGTACTTC.

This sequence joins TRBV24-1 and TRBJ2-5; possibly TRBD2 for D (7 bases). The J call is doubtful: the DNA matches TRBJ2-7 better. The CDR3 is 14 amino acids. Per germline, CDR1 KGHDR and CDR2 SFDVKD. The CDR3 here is CATRKGGAPLEQYF. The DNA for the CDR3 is TGTGCCACCAGAAAGGGGGGGGCCCCTCTCGAGCAGTACTTC.

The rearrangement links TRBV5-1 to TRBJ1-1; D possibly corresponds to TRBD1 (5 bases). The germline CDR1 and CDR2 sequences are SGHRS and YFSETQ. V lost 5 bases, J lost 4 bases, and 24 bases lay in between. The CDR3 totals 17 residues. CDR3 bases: TGCGCCAGCAGATCCCCCGGCTCGGGGCGGGAGTTCACTGAAGCTTTCTTT. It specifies CASRSPGSGREFTEAFF.

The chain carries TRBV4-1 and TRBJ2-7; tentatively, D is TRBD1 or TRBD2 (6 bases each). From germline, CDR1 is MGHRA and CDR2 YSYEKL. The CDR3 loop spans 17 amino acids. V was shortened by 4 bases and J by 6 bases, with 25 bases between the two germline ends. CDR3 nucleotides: TGCGCCAGCAGCCTCGGCGGTTTAACGGGGGCTTTACCCGAGCAGTACTTC. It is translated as CASSLGGLTGALPEQYF.